The sequence of this T cell receptor (beta chain) was determined in a study of T cell responses to AZD1222 COVID-19 vaccine. V was pared by 0 bases and J by 5 bases, with 11 bases between. This CDR3 is 14 amino acids long. Germline V gene data show CDR1 as SGHRS and CDR2 as YFSETQ. Clones were sequenced by immunoSEQ multiplex PCR, and TCRdb holds only the in-frame ones, with some missing. The sample has roughly 140,000 clones; 88% are singletons. The V call is TRBV5-1, the J call TRBJ2-5, with D tentatively TRBD1 or TRBD2 (5 bases each). This receptor was obtained from an adult in good health. The sample here was peripheral blood, taken on day 0 of AZD1222 vaccination. The DNA of the CDR3 is TGCGCCAGCAGCTTGGTCGGGACGCGCGAGACCCAGTACTTC. This translates into CASSLVGTRETQYF.